A selection of T cell receptor beta chains follows, all from one sample in a study of response to subunit inactivated influenza vaccine. MiXCR, applied by TCRdb to the RT-PCR reads, yields one record per CDR3 protein. The sample holds 150,000 or so distinct CDR3 sequences; 11% are singletons and the top ten take roughly 12%. The source was non-naive T cells sorted from PBMCs, collected 45 days after vaccination. These receptors all come from a man aged 50-60 years who received an inactivated influenza vaccine. CDR3s include the opening cysteine and the closing phenylalanine or tryptophan. D genes are given only for firm matches. Not all rows give a size; the values are once, few, many and, for expanded clones, a class.

d_gene	v_gene	abundance	j_gene	CDR3aa	CDR3nt
NA	TRBV4-2	NA	TRBJ2-7	CASSQVNRAEYEQYF	TGTGCCAGCAGCCAAGTGAACAGGGCTGAGTACGAGCAGTACTTC
NA	TRBV24-1	many	TRBJ2-3	CATSDASGPDTQYF	TGTGCCACCAGTGATGCTTCAGGGCCAGATACGCAGTATTTT
NA	TRBV9	few	TRBJ2-1	CASSVGGRHINEQFF	TGTGCCAGCAGCGTTGGTGGCCGGCACATCAATGAGCAGTTCTTC
TRBD1	TRBV7-9	NA	TRBJ1-1	CASSPEGQRNTEAFF	TGTGCCAGCAGCCCGGAGGGACAGCGGAACACTGAAGCTTTCTTT
NA	TRBV7-9	NA	TRBJ1-3	CASSLWTPGNTIYF	TGTGCCAGCAGCTTATGGACCCCTGGAAACACCATATATTTT
NA	TRBV27	many	TRBJ2-6	CASTLLDHFFSGANVLTF	TGTGCCAGCACCCTCTTGGACCATTTTTTCTCTGGGGCCAACGTCCTGACTTTC
TRBD1	TRBV5-1	NA	TRBJ2-5	CASSGLTGTVKTQYF	TGCGCCAGCAGCGGACTGACAGGGACCGTCAAGACCCAGTACTTC
NA	TRBV28	few	TRBJ2-2	CASSGSRTGELFF	TGTGCCAGCAGCGGGAGTCGTACCGGGGAGCTGTTTTTT
NA	TRBV15	few	TRBJ2-3	CATSRVVQRDTQYF	TGTGCCACCAGCAGAGTTGTCCAGCGAGATACGCAGTATTTT
TRBD2	TRBV27	NA	TRBJ2-1	CASGATGTNSYNEQFF	TGTGCCAGCGGCGCGACCGGGACTAACTCCTACAATGAGCAGTTCTTC
NA	TRBV28	few	TRBJ1-1	CASSLFGQQTEAFF	TGTGCCAGCAGTTTATTTGGGCAGCAGACTGAAGCTTTCTTT
NA	TRBV20-1	many	TRBJ2-7	CSAPVGSAWEQYF	TGCAGTGCCCCAGTCGGGAGTGCTTGGGAGCAGTACTTC
NA	TRBV25-1	many	TRBJ2-7	CASSETGAYEQYF	TGTGCCAGCAGTGAAACAGGCGCCTACGAGCAGTACTTC
NA	TRBV7-9	many	TRBJ2-5	CASSNMQETQYF	TGTGCCAGCAGCAACATGCAAGAGACCCAGTACTTC
TRBD1	TRBV6-1	many	TRBJ2-1	CASSATGQALPRKQFF	TGTGCCAGCAGTGCAACGGGACAGGCCTTACCGCGGAAGCAGTTCTTC
NA	TRBV7-3	many	TRBJ2-3	CASSPFTTSTDTQYF	TGTGCCAGCAGCCCCTTTACCACTAGCACAGATACGCAGTATTTT
NA	TRBV28	NA	TRBJ1-2	CASRASGRDNYGYTF	TGTGCCAGCAGGGCCTCGGGACGGGATAACTATGGCTACACCTTC
NA	TRBV10-3	many	TRBJ1-1	CAISEGQEVTEAFF	TGTGCCATCAGTGAAGGCCAGGAAGTAACTGAAGCTTTCTTT
NA	TRBV4-1	few	TRBJ2-1	CASSPGTRRGYNEQFF	TGCGCCAGCAGCCCAGGGACCCGGAGGGGGTACAATGAGCAGTTCTTC
NA	TRBV28	NA	TRBJ1-6	CASSSPPEALSLHF	TGTGCCAGCAGTTCCCCCCCGGAAGCTTTATCCCTCCACTTT
NA	TRBV7-8	few	TRBJ1-3	CASSPVGRRSGNTIYF	TGTGCCAGCAGCCCCGTTGGACGGCGCTCTGGAAACACCATATATTTT
NA	TRBV14	many	TRBJ1-2	CASSQDGRGYTF	TGTGCCAGCAGCCAAGACGGACGAGGCTACACCTTC
TRBD2	TRBV7-6	NA	TRBJ2-1	CASRLLGTSGGIQHEQFF	TGTGCCAGCAGGCTCTTGGGGACTAGCGGGGGAATACAGCATGAGCAGTTCTTC
NA	TRBV7-9	few	TRBJ2-4	CASSLVVENIQYF	TGTGCCAGCAGCTTAGTTGTGGAAAACATTCAGTACTTC
NA	TRBV7-9	few	TRBJ2-2	CASGWAGELFF	TGTGCCAGTGGTTGGGCCGGGGAGCTGTTTTTT
TRBD1	TRBV5-5	few	TRBJ2-7	CASSRPGQGYEQYF	TGTGCCAGCAGCCGGCCGGGACAGGGCTACGAGCAGTACTTC
TRBD1	TRBV29-1	NA	TRBJ2-7	CSVAQGAYEQYF	TGCAGCGTTGCTCAGGGGGCCTACGAGCAGTACTTC
TRBD1	TRBV12-3/TRBV12-4	many	TRBJ1-6	CASSLAGTANSPLHF	TGTGCCAGCAGTTTAGCGGGGACAGCCAATTCACCCCTCCACTTT